The T cell receptor (beta chain) described here comes from a study of shared clonotypes between healthy human individuals. Study-wide findings and caveats: Against clonotypes common to all four donors, non-shared ones had lower generation probabilities. Only blood was sampled, and tissue TCR repertoires likely differ from blood ones.

The CDR3 loop spans 15 amino acids. V was shortened by 2 bases and J by 7 bases, with 12 bases between the two germline ends. Germline loops: CDR1 WNHNN, CDR2 SYGVQD (reference sequence). With respect to this clone: Its antigen is still unknown.

Subsets obtained from CD4+ cells comprised CD45RA+ naive and CD45RA-negative memory cells. Data came from immunoSEQ multiplex PCR; TCRdb stores just in-frame clones and leaves some out. The sample consists of around 2,000,000 clones, about 95% of them appearing once. The sequenced material came from naive CD4+ T cells sorted from blood. Subset defined: CD45RA+ positively selected. The receptor's source is a man between 18 and 35 years old in good health. V is TRBV10-1 and J is TRBJ1-6, with D possibly matching TRBD1 (5 bases). The chain's CDR3 is CASSEIRVLNSPLHF. CDR3 bases: TGCGCCAGCAGTGAGATCAGGGTATTAAATTCACCCCTCCACTTT.